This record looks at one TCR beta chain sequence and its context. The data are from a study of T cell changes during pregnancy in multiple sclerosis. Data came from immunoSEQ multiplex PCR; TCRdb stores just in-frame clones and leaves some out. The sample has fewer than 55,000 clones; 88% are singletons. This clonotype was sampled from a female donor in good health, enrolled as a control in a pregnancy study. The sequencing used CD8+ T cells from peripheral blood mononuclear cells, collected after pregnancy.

The CDR3 sequence: CASSQDPDRGAYEQYF. The CDR3 coding sequence is TGCGCCAGCAGCCAAGACCCGGACAGGGGAGCCTACGAGCAGTACTTC. The J gene is TRBJ2-7, the V gene TRBV4-3; TRBD1 matches at 9 bases. Per germline, CDR1 LGHNA and CDR2 YSLEER. Unmatched junction bases numbered 5, after V lost 0 bases and J lost 2 bases. CDR3 length: 16 amino acids.